What follows are 23 T cell receptor beta chains derived from one specimen sequenced in a study of cytomegalovirus exposure and HLA in healthy donors. The PCR was carried out with 60 Vbeta primers and 13 Jbeta primers. Assay: immunoSEQ multiplex PCR; the TCRdb copy retains only in-frame clones and omits some. The sample lists about 150,000 clones; approximately 80% were seen once. Sequences were obtained from PBMCs. The receptors were sampled from a woman aged 45-60 years in good health and CMV-seropositive.

Concerning this clone: The junction and the germline gene differ at one end; a read error may be behind it. The rearrangement links TRBV30 to TRBJ2-6, with 7 bases matching TRBD1. The CDR3 is 16 residues long. Germline V gene lookup returns CDR1 GTSNPN and CDR2 SVGIG (reference sequence). The CDR3 sequence: CAWSVQGPSGANGLTF. The CDR3 bases are TGTGCCTGGAGTGTACAGGGGCCCTCTGGGGCCAACGGCCTGACTTTC.

Worth noting for this clone: Distinct nucleotide sequences in the sample also encode this CDR3. The chain recombines TRBV19 with TRBJ1-1, with D unresolved. V lost 5 bases and J lost 1, with 11 bases in between. CDR1 LNHDA and CDR2 SQIVND come from the germline V gene (reference sequence). The CDR3 length is 14 residues. The CDR3 loop reads CASSPPGGNTEAFF. In DNA, the CDR3 is TGTGCCAGTAGTCCCCCTGGAGGGAACACTGAAGCTTTCTTT.

The chain carries TRBV29-1 and TRBJ2-1; tentative D call: TRBD2 (5 bases). CDR1 and CDR2 (germline): SQVTM, ANQGSEA. Between the trimmed V and J ends, which lost 7 bases and 6 bases, there was a span of 13 bases. CDR3 length: 12 amino acids. The CDR3 region has the DNA TGCAGCGCCCCCGTGGGGAGCAATGAGCAGTTCTTC. Translated, it gives CSAPVGSNEQFF.

The rearrangement links TRBV6-5 to TRBJ1-5; no firm D call. Germline CDR1 and CDR2: MNHEY and SVGAGI. Trimming removed 6 bases from V and 6 bases from J, with 18 bases in between. The CDR3 extends over 15 amino acids. The CDR3 sequence: CASSLTGGETQPQHF. CDR3 sequence (DNA): TGTGCCAGCAGCTTGACCGGTGGGGAGACTCAGCCCCAGCATTTT.

This clone was seen only a few times. V is TRBV30 and J is TRBJ1-2; D might be TRBD1 (6 bases). Germline lookup yields CDR1 GTSNPN and CDR2 SVGIG (reference sequence). V lost 4 bases, J lost 4 bases, and 10 bases lay in between. The CDR3 is 12 residues long. CDR3 loop: CAWIRGLYGYTF. DNA for the CDR3: TGTGCCTGGATCAGGGGCCTCTATGGCTACACCTTC. The variable domain in full, completed from reference TRBV30 and TRBJ1-2, reads SQTIHQWPATLVQPVGSPLSLECTVEGTSNPNLYWYRQAAGRGLQLLFYSVGIGQISSEVPQNLSASRPQDRQFILSSKKLLLSDSGFYLCAWIRGLYGYTFGSGTRLTVV.

CDR3 bases: TGCGCCAGCAGCCCCCGCGGGGGCTTGACCCATGGCTACACCTTC. It translates to CASSPRGGLTHGYTF. This chain connects TRBV10-1 to TRBJ1-2; TRBD1 is a possible D gene (6 bases). Germline V gene data show CDR1 as WNHNN and CDR2 as SYGVQD (reference sequence). V was pared by 6 bases and J by 6 bases, with 20 bases between. The CDR3 has 15 amino acids.

Notes on this clone: At one end the junction does not follow the germline gene, possibly because of a read error. The J gene is TRBJ2-6, the V gene TRBV11-2, with a weak D call TRBD2 (6 bases). This CDR3 contains 15 residues. Germline-derived CDR1 and CDR2 are SGHAT and FQNNGV. CDR3 DNA: TGTGCCAGCAGCTTATTCTCTCGCGGGGCCAACGGCCTGACTTTC. Residues: CASSLFSRGANGLTF.

CDR3 in amino acids: CASSPQDSRLISYEQYF. The DNA for the CDR3 is TGTGCCAGCTCACCACAGGACAGCAGACTAATCTCCTACGAGCAGTACTTC. The chain has TRBV18 and TRBJ2-7, with D perhaps matching TRBD1 (6 bases). The CDR3 is made up of 17 amino acids. With 1 base removed from V and 0 bases from J, the gap between germline ends came to 16 bases. Germline-derived CDR1 and CDR2 are KGHSH and LQKENI. Based on the CDR3 plus reference TRBV18 and TRBJ2-7, the full variable domain is NAGVMQNPRHLVRRRGQEARLRCSPMKGHSHVYWYRQLPEEGLKFMVYLQKENIIDESGMPKERFSAEFPKEGPSILRIQQVVRGDSAAYFCASSPQDSRLISYEQYFGPGTRLTVT.

The chain carries TRBV5-8 and TRBJ2-1, with 8 bases aligning to TRBD2. The V gene's germline CDR1 is SGHTS and CDR2 YDEGEE. V shed 0 bases and J 10 bases; nucleotides not matched to a gene: 12. The CDR3 consists of 16 residues. The CDR3 loop is CASSLADRGGLGEQFF. The DNA of the CDR3 is TGTGCCAGCAGCTTGGCCGATCGCGGGGGGCTAGGAGAGCAGTTCTTC. Drawing the rest from reference TRBV5-8 and TRBJ2-1, the complete variable domain is EAGVTQSPTHLIKTRGQQATLRCSPISGHTSVYWYQQALGLGLQFLLWYDEGEERNRGNFPPRFSGRQFPNYSSELNVNALELEDSALYLCASSLADRGGLGEQFFGPGTRLTVL.

The chain couples TRBV6-1 to TRBJ1-6, with D possibly being TRBD1 (5 bases). With 2 bases removed from V and 7 bases from J, the gap between germline ends came to 12 bases. This CDR3 has 15 amino acids. Germline CDR1 reads MNHNS; CDR2 reads SASEGT. Written as DNA, the CDR3 is TGTGCCAGCAGTGAAAGGCAGGGTACAAATTCACCCCTCCACTTT. Its protein is CASSERQGTNSPLHF.

The gene calls are TRBV7-2 and TRBJ1-2, with D maybe TRBD1 (5 bases). The CDR3 extends over 13 amino acids. V lost 5 bases, J lost 7 bases, and 14 bases lay in between. Germline V gene data show CDR1 as SGHTA and CDR2 as FQGNSA. CDR3 loop: CASSPGSWGGYTF. CDR3 coding DNA: TGTGCCAGCAGCCCAGGGTCGTGGGGTGGCTACACCTTC.

The chain combines TRBV25-1 with TRBJ2-2; 9 bases are a match to TRBD2. The CDR3 consists of 16 residues. The germline CDR1 and CDR2 sequences are MGHDK and SYGVNS. V lost 4 bases to trimming and J lost 1 base; unmatched junction nucleotides: 4. The CDR3 sequence: CASSGTSGLNTGELFF. In DNA form, the CDR3 reads TGTGCCAGCAGTGGAACTAGCGGGTTGAACACCGGGGAGCTGTTTTTT.

V and J are TRBV10-3 and TRBJ2-3, with 8 bases that match TRBD2. Germline lookup yields CDR1 ENHRY and CDR2 SYGVKD. Trimming removed 7 bases from V and 2 bases from J; junction bases left unmatched: 5. The CDR3 length is 14 residues. In DNA form, the CDR3 reads TGTGCCATCACTCTTGGACTAGCCACAGATACGCAGTATTTT. It translates to CAITLGLATDTQYF.

The rearrangement joins TRBV19 to TRBJ1-2; tentatively, D is TRBD1 (5 bases). The length of the CDR3 is 14 residues. V was pared by 3 bases and J by 4 bases, with 12 bases between. The germline gives CDR1 LNHDA, CDR2 SQIVND (reference sequence). The CDR3: CASSIAGPIYGYTF. The DNA of the CDR3 is TGTGCCAGTAGTATTGCAGGGCCCATCTATGGCTACACCTTC.

This rearrangement joins TRBV15 to TRBJ2-7, with 7 bases matching TRBD1. J was trimmed by 3 bases and V by 5 bases; bases with no gene match: 7. This CDR3 comprises 14 residues. Germline lookup yields CDR1 LNHNV and CDR2 YYDKDF (reference sequence). This chain's CDR3 is CATSDRDRDYEQYF. CDR3 bases: TGTGCCACCAGCGATCGGGACAGAGACTACGAGCAGTACTTC. Combining the CDR3 with reference TRBV15 and TRBJ2-7 gives the whole variable domain DAMVIQNPRYQVTQFGKPVTLSCSQTLNHNVMYWYQQKSSQAPKLLFHYYDKDFNNEADTPDNFQSRRPNTSFCFLDIRSPGLGDTAMYLCATSDRDRDYEQYFGPGTRLTVT.

The sample holds a few counts of this clone. The CDR3, as DNA: TGTGCCAGCAGCCCCGGAGCGATGGGTTCCCAGTACTTC. Translating gives CASSPGAMGSQYF. The chain employs TRBV6-1 and TRBJ2-7; D gene ambiguous. The CDR3 contains 13 residues. Germline lookup yields CDR1 MNHNS and CDR2 SASEGT. Trimming took 6 bases from V and 10 from J, leaving 19 bases between them.

Here the CDR3 reads CASSFTPMGNTIYF. The CDR3 DNA follows: TGTGCCAGCAGCTTTACTCCCATGGGAAACACCATATATTTT. The chain joins TRBV11-3 to TRBJ1-3; D call uncertain. Germline V gene lookup returns CDR1 SGHNT and CDR2 YENEEA. The CDR3 loop spans 14 amino acids. The ends were cut back, 3 bases at V and 4 bases at J, with 10 bases in the middle.

This clone was seen a single time. This sequence joins TRBV11-2 and TRBJ2-1; D not resolved. The CDR3 runs 12 residues. The germline V and J ends were trimmed by 0 bases and 7 bases, with 4 bases remaining between them. Germline V gene data show CDR1 as SGHAT and CDR2 as FQNNGV. This chain's CDR3 is CASSLDPNEQFF. The DNA of the CDR3 is TGTGCCAGCAGCTTAGATCCGAATGAGCAGTTCTTC.

V is TRBV6-1 and J is TRBJ2-1; a weak D match, TRBD1 (7 bases). The CDR3 runs to 18 residues. Deletions cut 0 bases from V and 3 bases from J, with 18 bases between. Germline V gene lookup returns CDR1 MNHNS and CDR2 SASEGT. The CDR3 DNA reads TGTGCCAGCAGTGAAGCTCATCGGGGGACAGTCGGCTACAATGAGCAGTTCTTC. Translating gives CASSEAHRGTVGYNEQFF.

This clone was found a few times. CDR3 loop: CASSSRGQGAEEQYF. CDR3 nucleotide sequence: TGTGCCAGCAGCTCACGGGGACAGGGGGCAGAGGAGCAGTACTTC. V and J are TRBV7-9 and TRBJ2-7; 12 positions agree with TRBD1. CDR3 size: 15 residues. CDR1 and CDR2 (germline): SEHNR, FQNEAQ (reference sequence). The V gene end was trimmed by 4 bases and the J gene end by 7 bases; junction bases not matched to a gene: 8.

This rearrangement joins TRBV1 to TRBJ2-1; the D call TRBD2 from the table was never checked on the DNA. TRBV1 is flagged as a pseudogene. This CDR3 region has 16 residues. DNA of the CDR3: TGCACCAGCGCTACCAGGACTAGCGGGACATACAATGAGCAGTTCTTC. Its protein is CTSATRTSGTYNEQFF.

Here the CDR3 DNA reads TGTGCCAGCAGCTTCGGGTCAGGGTGGAGTGGAGAATATGGCTACACCTTC. Its translation: CASSFGSGWSGEYGYTF. The rearrangement uses TRBV5-6 and TRBJ1-2; TRBD1 is a possible D gene (5 bases). CDR1 SGHDT and CDR2 YYEEEE come from the germline V gene. Trimming pared 2 bases from V and 5 bases from J, leaving 22 bases between. CDR3 length: 17 amino acids.

V and J are TRBV11-2 and TRBJ2-7, with TRBD1 identical over 7 bases. V was clipped by 5 bases and J by 4 bases; unmatched bases: 8. The germline V gene encodes CDR1 SGHAT and CDR2 FQNNGV. This CDR3 region has 14 residues. The CDR3 reads CASSRDRGSYEQYF. Written as DNA, the CDR3 is TGTGCCAGCAGCCGGGACAGAGGGTCGTACGAGCAGTACTTC.